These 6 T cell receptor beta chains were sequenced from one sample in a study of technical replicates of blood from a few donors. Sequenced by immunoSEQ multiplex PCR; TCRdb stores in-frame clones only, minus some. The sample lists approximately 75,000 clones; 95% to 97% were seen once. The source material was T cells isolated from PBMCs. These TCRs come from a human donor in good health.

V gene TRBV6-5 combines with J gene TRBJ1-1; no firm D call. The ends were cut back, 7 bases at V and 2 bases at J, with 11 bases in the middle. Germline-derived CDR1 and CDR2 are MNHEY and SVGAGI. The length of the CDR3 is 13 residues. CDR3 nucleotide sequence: TGTGCCAGCAAGCTGAACCTAAACACTGAAGCTTTCTTT. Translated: CASKLNLNTEAFF.

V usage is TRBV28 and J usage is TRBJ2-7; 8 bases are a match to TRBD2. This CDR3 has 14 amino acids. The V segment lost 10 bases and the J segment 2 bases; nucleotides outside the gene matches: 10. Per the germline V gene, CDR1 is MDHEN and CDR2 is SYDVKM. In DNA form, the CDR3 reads TGTGCCACCCATTTCAAGCGGGAGACCTACGAGCAGTACTTC. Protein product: CATHFKRETYEQYF.

CDR3 sequence: CASSQDQNEQFF. The CDR3 coding sequence is TGCGCCAGCAGCCAAGATCAGAATGAGCAGTTCTTC. The genes are TRBV4-1 and TRBJ2-1; D not resolved. V lost 0 bases to trimming and J lost 7 bases, with 4 bases between them. The CDR3 extends over 12 amino acids. The germline CDR1 and CDR2 sequences are MGHRA and YSYEKL.

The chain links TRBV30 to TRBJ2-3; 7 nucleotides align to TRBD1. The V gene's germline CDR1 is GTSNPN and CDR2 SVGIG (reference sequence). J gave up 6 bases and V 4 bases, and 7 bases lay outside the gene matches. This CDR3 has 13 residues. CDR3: CAWTAVGGDTQYF. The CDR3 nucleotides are TGTGCCTGGACAGCTGTAGGGGGCGATACGCAGTATTTT.

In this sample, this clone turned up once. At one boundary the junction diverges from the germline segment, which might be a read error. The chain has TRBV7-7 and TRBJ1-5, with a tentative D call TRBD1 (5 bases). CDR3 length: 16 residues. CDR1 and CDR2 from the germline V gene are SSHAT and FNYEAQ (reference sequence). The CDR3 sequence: CASSTSGGASNQPQHF. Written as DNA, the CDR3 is TGTGCTAGCAGCACTTCTGGCGGGGCTAGCAATCAGCCCCAGCATTTT. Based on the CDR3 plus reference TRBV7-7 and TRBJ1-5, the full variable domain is GAGVSQSPRYKVTKRGQDVTLRCDPISSHATLYWYQQALGQGPEFLTYFNYEAQPDKSGLPSDRFSAERPEGSISTLTIQRTEQRDSAMYRCASSTSGGASNQPQHFGDGTRLSIL.

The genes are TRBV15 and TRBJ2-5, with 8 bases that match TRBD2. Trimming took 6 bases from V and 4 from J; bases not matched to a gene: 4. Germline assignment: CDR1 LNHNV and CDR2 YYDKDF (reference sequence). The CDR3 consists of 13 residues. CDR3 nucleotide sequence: TGTGCCACCAGACGTAGCGGGACAGAGACCCAGTACTTC. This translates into CATRRSGTETQYF.